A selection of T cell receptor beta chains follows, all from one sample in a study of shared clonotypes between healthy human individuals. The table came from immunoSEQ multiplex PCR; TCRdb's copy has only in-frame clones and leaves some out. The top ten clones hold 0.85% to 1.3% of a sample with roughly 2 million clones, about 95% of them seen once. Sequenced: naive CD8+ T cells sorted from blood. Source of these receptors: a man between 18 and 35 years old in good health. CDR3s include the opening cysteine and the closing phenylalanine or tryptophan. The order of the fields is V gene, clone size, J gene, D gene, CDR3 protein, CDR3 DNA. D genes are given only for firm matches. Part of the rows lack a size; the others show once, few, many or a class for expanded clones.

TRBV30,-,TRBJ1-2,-,CAWGGTLHPYGYTF,TGTGCCTGGGGGGGAACATTGCATCCCTATGGCTACACCTTC
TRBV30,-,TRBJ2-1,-,CAWSPDLEQFF,TGTGCCTGGAGCCCGGACCTTGAGCAGTTCTTC
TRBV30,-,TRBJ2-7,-,CAWSALGLDEQYF,TGTGCCTGGAGTGCGTTGGGGTTGGACGAGCAGTACTTC
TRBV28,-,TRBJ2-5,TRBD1,CASSFLPGDRGPETQYF,TGTGCCAGCAGTTTTCTCCCGGGGGACAGGGGGCCTGAGACCCAGTACTTC
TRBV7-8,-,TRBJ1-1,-,CASSLVSVNTEAFF,TGTGCCAGCAGCTTAGTATCGGTTAACACTGAAGCTTTCTTT
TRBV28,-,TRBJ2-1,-,CASTPTPHSYNEQFF,TGTGCCAGCACCCCGACACCGCACTCCTACAATGAGCAGTTCTTC
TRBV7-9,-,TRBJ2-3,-,CASSFRPDTQYF,TGTGCCAGCAGCTTTCGCCCAGATACGCAGTATTTT
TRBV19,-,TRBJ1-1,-,CASSIVTNTEAFF,TGTGCCAGTAGTATAGTGACGAACACTGAAGCTTTCTTT
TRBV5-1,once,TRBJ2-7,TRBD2,CASSFPSTSVNSYEQYF,TGCGCCAGCAGCTTCCCCTCGACTAGCGTTAACTCCTACGAGCAGTACTTC
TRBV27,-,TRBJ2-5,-,CASSPFSGAETQYF,TGTGCCAGCAGTCCATTTAGCGGTGCGGAGACCCAGTACTTC
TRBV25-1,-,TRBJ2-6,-,CASSQGPGANVLTF,TGTGCCAGCAGTCAGGGGCCTGGGGCCAACGTCCTGACTTTC
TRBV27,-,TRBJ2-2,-,CAMGTGELFF,TGTGCCATGGGAACCGGGGAGCTGTTTTTT
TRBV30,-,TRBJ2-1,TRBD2,CAWSGDGGGGSYNEQFF,TGTGCCTGGAGTGGCGATGGCGGGGGAGGGTCCTACAATGAGCAGTTCTTC
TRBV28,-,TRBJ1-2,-,CASSPTGPKEYGYTF,TGTGCCAGCAGTCCGACCGGGCCCAAGGAATATGGCTACACCTTC
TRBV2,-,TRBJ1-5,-,CASSEPGSNQPQHF,TGTGCCAGCAGTGAACCAGGGAGCAATCAGCCCCAGCATTTT
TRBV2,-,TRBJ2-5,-,CASSPLRTGSPAETQYF,TGTGCCAGCAGCCCCCTAAGGACGGGGTCCCCCGCAGAGACCCAGTACTTC
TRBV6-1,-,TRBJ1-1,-,CASAVGGTAFF,TGTGCCAGCGCGGTTGGGGGAACAGCTTTCTTT
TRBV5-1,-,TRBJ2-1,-,CASIPGDSYEQFF,TGCGCCAGCATTCCAGGGGATTCTTATGAGCAGTTCTTC
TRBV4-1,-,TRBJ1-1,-,CASSQDPFGGGTEAFF,TGCGCCAGCAGCCAAGATCCCTTCGGTGGAGGCACTGAAGCTTTCTTT
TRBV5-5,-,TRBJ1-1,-,CASSSPYADEAFF,TGTGCCAGCAGCTCCCCCTATGCAGATGAAGCTTTCTTT
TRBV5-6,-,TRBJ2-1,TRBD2,CASSFRRTPGLGSYNEQFF,TGTGCCAGCAGCTTTAGGCGGACCCCGGGACTAGGGAGCTACAATGAGCAGTTCTTC
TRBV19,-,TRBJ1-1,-,CASRIGSPGNTEAFF,TGTGCCAGTAGGATTGGGTCCCCGGGGAACACTGAAGCTTTCTTT
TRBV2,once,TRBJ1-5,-,CASSVAGDSNQPQHF,TGTGCCAGCAGTGTGGCTGGGGATAGCAATCAGCCCCAGCATTTT
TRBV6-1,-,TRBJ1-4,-,CASSSRDPNEKLFF,TGTGCCAGCAGTTCCCGGGACCCTAATGAAAAACTGTTTTTT
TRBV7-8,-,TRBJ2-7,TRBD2,CASSPGTSAFEQYF,TGTGCCAGCAGCCCCGGGACTAGCGCCTTCGAGCAGTACTTC
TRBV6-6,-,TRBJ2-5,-,CASSYSEGTETQYF,TGTGCCAGCAGTTACTCAGAGGGGACGGAGACCCAGTACTTC
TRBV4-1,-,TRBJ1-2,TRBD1,CASSHGTGFTDGYTF,TGCGCCAGCAGCCATGGGACAGGTTTCACGGATGGCTACACCTTC
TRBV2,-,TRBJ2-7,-,CASRLSLGEQYF,TGTGCCAGCAGATTAAGCCTTGGAGAGCAGTACTTC
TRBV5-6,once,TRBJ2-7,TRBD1,CASRQGQGLSEQYF,TGTGCCAGCAGACAGGGACAGGGGTTAAGCGAGCAGTACTTC
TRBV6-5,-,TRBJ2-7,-,CASSEGEGPKQYF,TGTGCCAGCAGTGAAGGAGAGGGACCGAAGCAGTACTTC
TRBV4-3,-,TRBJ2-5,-,CASSQVDGGEEETQYF,TGCGCCAGCAGCCAAGTTGATGGAGGAGAGGAAGAGACCCAGTACTTC
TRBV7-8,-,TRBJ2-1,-,CASSLGGAGANNEQFF,TGTGCCAGCAGCTTAGGGGGGGCAGGAGCTAATAATGAGCAGTTCTTC
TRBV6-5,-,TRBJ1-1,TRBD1,CASIQQGGGTEAFF,TGTGCCAGCATTCAACAGGGGGGTGGCACTGAAGCTTTCTTT
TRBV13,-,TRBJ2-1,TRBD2,CASSPWREENNEQFF,TGTGCCAGCAGCCCCTGGCGGGAGGAGAACAATGAGCAGTTCTTC
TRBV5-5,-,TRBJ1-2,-,CASSFGGNYGYTF,TGTGCCAGCAGCTTTGGGGGCAACTATGGCTACACCTTC
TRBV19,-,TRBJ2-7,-,CASSITDGSYEQYF,TGTGCCAGTAGTATAACGGACGGCTCCTACGAGCAGTACTTC
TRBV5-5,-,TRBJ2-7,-,CASSWGLSYEQYF,TGTGCCAGCAGCTGGGGACTTTCCTACGAGCAGTACTTC
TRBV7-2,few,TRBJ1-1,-,CASSLAGVGHEAFF,TGTGCCAGCAGCTTAGCAGGTGTCGGACATGAAGCTTTCTTT
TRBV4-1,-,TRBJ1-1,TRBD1,CASSQGLRGHDTEAFF,TGCGCCAGCAGCCAAGGCCTCAGGGGGCACGACACTGAAGCTTTCTTT
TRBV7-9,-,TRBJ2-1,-,CASSSPHEQFF,TGTGCCAGCAGCTCCCCGCATGAGCAGTTCTTC
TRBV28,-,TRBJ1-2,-,CASSPFLQGGYTF,TGTGCCAGCAGTCCATTTCTCCAGGGAGGCTACACCTTC
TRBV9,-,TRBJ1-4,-,CASSSGGSDNEKLFF,TGTGCCAGCAGCTCCGGGGGCTCGGATAATGAAAAACTGTTTTTT
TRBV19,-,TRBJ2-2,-,CASSYIGLTGELFF,TGTGCCAGTAGTTATATCGGCTTGACCGGGGAGCTGTTTTTT
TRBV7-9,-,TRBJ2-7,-,CASSSSPWEQYF,TGTGCCAGCAGTTCTTCCCCCTGGGAGCAGTACTTC
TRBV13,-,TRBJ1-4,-,CASSSRGAPGGLKLFF,TGTGCCAGCAGCTCGCGAGGGGCCCCCGGGGGTCTAAAACTGTTTTTT
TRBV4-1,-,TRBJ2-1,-,CASSQDTGSYNEQFF,TGCGCCAGCAGCCAAGATACGGGGTCCTACAATGAGCAGTTCTTC
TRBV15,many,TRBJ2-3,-,CATSSPLGASDTQYF,TGTGCCACCAGCAGCCCATTGGGGGCGTCAGATACGCAGTATTTT
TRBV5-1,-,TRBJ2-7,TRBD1,CASSLMGQGYEQYF,TGCGCCAGCAGCTTGATGGGACAGGGCTACGAGCAGTACTTC
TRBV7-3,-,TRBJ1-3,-,CASSLTWDLYF,TGTGCCAGCAGCTTAACATGGGACCTATATTTT